One sample yielded the 22 T cell receptor beta chains listed below, sequenced in a study of T-cell reconstitution after alpha-beta-depleted transplantation in children. Whole-study findings and limits: Newly made T cells mostly supplied T-cell counts and diversity one year after transplant.

Their antigens are not known. The TCRbeta library was prepared with unique molecular identifiers. Via MiXCR, TCRdb re-called the PCR reads, giving one row per CDR3 protein. The sample contains around 300,000 distinct CDR3 sequences, 7.5% to 9% of which appear only once. Sequences were derived from peripheral blood, sampled 360 days after TCRalphabeta/CD19-depleted stem cell transplant. These receptors were collected from a female patient between 2 and 15 years old who had a stem cell transplant for Fanconi anemia, so the T cells may come from the graft donor.

The chain combines TRBV27 with TRBJ2-1; 10 nucleotides agree with TRBD2. Germline V gene sequence: CDR1 MNHEY, CDR2 SMNVEV (reference sequence). CDR3 size: 15 residues. V gave up 3 bases and J gave up 8 bases; unmatched junction bases: 7. CDR3 protein: CASSFERGGRYEQFF. The DNA of the CDR3 is TGTGCCAGCAGTTTCGAGCGGGGGGGCCGGTATGAGCAGTTCTTC.

The J gene is TRBJ2-3, the V gene TRBV11-1; TRBD2 aligns across 13 bases. The trim removed 5 bases at V and 2 bases at J, leaving 10 bases unmatched. CDR1 and CDR2 (germline): SGHAT, FQDESV (reference sequence). CDR3 length: 18 amino acids. CDR3 DNA: TGTGCCAGCAGCCAGACTAGCGGGGGGCTCAGTTACACAGATACGCAGTATTTT. It translates to CASSQTSGGLSYTDTQYF.

The chain carries TRBV20-1 and TRBJ2-7, with 7 bases aligning to TRBD2. The germline gives CDR1 DFQATT, CDR2 SNEGSKA (reference sequence). With 3 bases clipped from V and 0 bases from J, the junction kept 17 bases outside the gene matches. The CDR3 extends over 18 amino acids. CDR3 protein: CSASLGTNQGHYSYEQYF. The CDR3 nucleotides are TGCAGTGCTAGTTTGGGGACTAACCAAGGGCATTACTCCTACGAGCAGTACTTC.

This clonotype was seen only a few times. This rearrangement joins TRBV5-4 to TRBJ2-7; 7 nucleotides line up with TRBD1. The ends lost 3 bases at V and 7 bases at J; junction bases unmatched: 7. This CDR3 contains 13 residues. The germline V gene has CDR1 SGHNT and CDR2 YYREEE (reference sequence). The CDR3 here is CASSSTGVNEQYF. In DNA, the CDR3 is TGTGCCAGCAGCTCCACAGGGGTCAATGAGCAGTACTTC.

The CDR3 spells CASLLGPNTGELFF. In DNA form, the CDR3 reads TGTGCCAGCCTCCTAGGACCGAACACCGGGGAGCTGTTTTTT. The chain is built from TRBV2 and TRBJ2-2; D is uncertain. CDR1 is SNHLY and CDR2 is FYNNEI in the germline V gene. V was pared by 8 bases and J by 0 bases, with 10 bases between. This CDR3 has 14 residues.

This clonotype has at least ten counts. The chain has TRBV4-3 and TRBJ1-1, with D tentatively TRBD1 (6 bases). Germline assignment: CDR1 LGHNA and CDR2 YSLEER. The CDR3 consists of 13 residues. V was shortened by 6 bases and J by 0 bases, with 8 bases between the two germline ends. The CDR3: CASSEGVNTEAFF. The CDR3 DNA reads as TGCGCCAGCAGTGAGGGGGTGAACACTGAAGCTTTCTTT.

This clonotype has a count of ten or more. The genes are TRBV12-3 or TRBV12-4 and TRBJ2-5, with 7 bases identical to TRBD2. The trim removed 9 bases at V and 1 base at J, leaving 5 bases unmatched. There are 13 residues in the CDR3. This chain's CDR3 is CASKREPQETQYF. The CDR3 bases are TGTGCCAGTAAGCGGGAACCCCAAGAGACCCAGTACTTC.

This clonotype has ten or more counts. This sequence joins TRBV6-5 and TRBJ1-1; 9 bases agree with TRBD1. CDR1 is MNHEY and CDR2 is SVGAGI in the germline V gene. Germline trimming cut 1 base from V and 6 bases from J; bases unmatched to any gene: 6. The CDR3 sequence is 15 residues long. The CDR3, as DNA: TGTGCCAGCAGTTACTTACAGGGGGCAGTGGCTGAAGCTTTCTTT. This codes for CASSYLQGAVAEAFF.

This clonotype was observed at least ten times. This rearrangement joins TRBV20-1 to TRBJ1-5; no clear D. The CDR3 has 12 residues. CDR1 is DFQATT and CDR2 is SNEGSKA in the germline V gene (reference sequence). Between the trimmed V and J ends, which lost 2 bases and 3 bases, there was a span of 5 bases. CDR3 bases: TGCAGTGCTAGACTCCCCAATCAGCCCCAGCATTTT. This codes for CSARLPNQPQHF.

This rearrangement joins TRBV7-9 to TRBJ1-5; D uncertain. This CDR3 contains 13 residues. CDR1 and CDR2 (germline): SEHNR, FQNEAQ (reference sequence). V gave up 5 bases and J gave up 9 bases, with 14 bases separating them. The CDR3 loop is CASSRTVVGPQHF. CDR3 bases: TGTGCCAGCAGCAGGACGGTGGTGGGGCCCCAGCATTTT. The whole variable domain, filled in from reference TRBV7-9 and TRBJ1-5, reads DTGVSQNPRHKITKRGQNVTFRCDPISEHNRLYWYRQTLGQGPEFLTYFQNEAQLEKSRLLSDRFSAERPKGSFSTLEIQRTEQGDSAMYLCASSRTVVGPQHFGDGTRLSIL.

This clonotype came up many times. V and J are TRBV15 and TRBJ2-1, with D unclear. The CDR3 totals 13 residues. V dropped 1 base and J dropped 4 bases, with 5 bases sitting between them. CDR1 and CDR2 from the germline V gene are LNHNV and YYDKDF (reference sequence). The CDR3 DNA sequence: TGTGCCACCAGCAGAGCCCATTACAATGAGCAGTTCTTC. Protein sequence: CATSRAHYNEQFF.

Remarks on this clonotype: This may be a read error, as it is one base from a much larger clone. V is TRBV28 and J is TRBJ2-7; TRBD2 might be the D (6 bases). The CDR3 is 13 amino acids. Germline assignment: CDR1 MDHEN and CDR2 SYDVKM. CDR3 DNA: TGTGCCAGCAGTTCGGGAGTTGGGTACGAGCTGTACTTC. Amino acids: CASSSGVGYELYF. Filled out from reference TRBV28 and TRBJ2-7, the complete variable domain reads DVKVTQSSRYLVKRTGEKVFLECVQDMDHENMFWYRQDPGLGLRLIYFSYDVKMKEKGDIPEGYSVSREKKERFSLILESASTNQTSMYLCASSSGVGYELYFGPGTRLTVT.

Ten or more counts support this clonotype. V gene TRBV6-5 combines with J gene TRBJ2-6; perhaps D is TRBD1 or TRBD2 (6 bases each). From germline, CDR1 is MNHEY and CDR2 SVGAGI. The V end lost 4 bases, the J end lost 13 bases, and 14 bases lay between the germline ends. CDR3 size: 13 residues. CDR3 loop: CASSFSTGRVLTF. The CDR3 bases are TGTGCCAGCAGTTTTAGTACAGGGAGGGTCCTGACTTTC.

The sample holds many counts of this clonotype. The genes are TRBV7-9 and TRBJ1-5; no clear D gene. This CDR3 comprises 12 residues. V lost 6 bases and J lost 6, with 9 bases in between. Germline CDR1 and CDR2: SEHNR and FQNEAQ (reference sequence). This CDR3 is CASSSSSQPQHF. For the CDR3, the DNA is TGTGCCAGCAGTTCGTCGTCTCAGCCCCAGCATTTT.

This chain connects TRBV10-3 to TRBJ2-3; 7 bases are shared with TRBD2. The CDR3 is made up of 17 amino acids. The J segment lost 3 bases and the V segment lost 3 bases, leaving 12 bases of the junction unmatched. The germline V gene has CDR1 ENHRY and CDR2 SYGVKD. Written as DNA, the CDR3 is TGTGCCATCAGTGAAAAATCGACGACTAGCTTGACAGATACGCAGTATTTT. It codes for CAISEKSTTSLTDTQYF.

The chain carries TRBV7-3 and TRBJ2-2; D is unclear. CDR1 and CDR2 (germline): SGHTA, FQGTGA. The CDR3 spans 14 residues. Trimming left V 2 bases short and J 3 bases short, with 7 bases between. The CDR3 spells CASSLARDTGELFF. The CDR3 region has the DNA TGTGCCAGCAGCTTAGCCCGGGACACCGGGGAGCTGTTTTTT.

There are many counts of this clonotype. The rearrangement joins TRBV6-5 to TRBJ2-1, with D unclear. Germline V gene lookup returns CDR1 MNHEY and CDR2 SVGAGI. V was shortened by 0 bases and J by 3 bases, with 9 bases between the two germline ends. CDR3 length: 15 amino acids. CDR3 protein: CASSYSQSYYNEQFF. The CDR3 DNA sequence: TGTGCCAGCAGTTACTCCCAGTCTTACTACAATGAGCAGTTCTTC.

The gene calls are TRBV5-5 and TRBJ1-6, with D tentatively TRBD1 (6 bases). The CDR3 is 14 residues long. Trimming left V 4 bases short and J 7 bases short, with 12 bases between. CDR1 and CDR2 from the germline V gene are SGHKS and YYEKEE (reference sequence). The CDR3 is CASSGGTTNSPLHF. CDR3 in DNA: TGTGCCAGCAGCGGGGGGACAACGAATTCACCCCTCCACTTT.

This clonotype was picked up many times. The V and J genes are TRBV5-1 and TRBJ2-5; D remains ambiguous. CDR3 length equals 13 residues. Between the trimmed V and J ends, which lost 1 base and 4 bases, there was a span of 8 bases. In germline, CDR1 is SGHRS, CDR2 YFSETQ. In DNA, the CDR3 is TGCGCCAGCAGCTTGCTTCGAGGAGAGACCCAGTACTTC. Translation: CASSLLRGETQYF.

The genes are TRBV6-5 and TRBJ1-6, with 7 bases fitting TRBD1. The CDR3 spans 14 residues. The germline CDR1 and CDR2 sequences are MNHEY and SVGAGI. V was pared by 2 bases and J by 5 bases, with 0 bases of the junction left unmatched. The CDR3: CASSYDRDNSPLHF. CDR3 DNA: TGTGCCAGCAGTTACGACAGGGATAATTCACCCCTCCACTTT.

This clonotype has ten or more counts. The rearrangement joins TRBV20-1 to TRBJ2-2; D gene unclear. Germline V gene sequence: CDR1 DFQATT, CDR2 SNEGSKA (reference sequence). Trimming pared 1 base from V and 2 bases from J, leaving 11 bases between. This CDR3 contains 15 residues. The CDR3 sequence is CSARVRGRNTGELFF. The CDR3 DNA reads as TGCAGTGCTAGAGTCCGCGGCCGTAACACCGGGGAGCTGTTTTTT.

In its sample, this clonotype was seen many times. This chain connects TRBV7-2 to TRBJ2-1; TRBD2 might be the D (5 bases). Trimming took 2 bases from V and 6 from J, leaving 8 bases between them. The CDR3 runs to 13 residues. Germline CDR1 reads SGHTA; CDR2 reads FQGNSA. The CDR3 protein is CASSLSGVNEQFF. In DNA, the CDR3 is TGTGCCAGCAGCTTATCCGGGGTCAATGAGCAGTTCTTC. The whole variable domain, remainder taken from reference TRBV7-2 and TRBJ2-1, is GAGVSQSPSNKVTEKGKDVELRCDPISGHTALYWYRQSLGQGLEFLIYFQGNSAPDKSGLPSDRFSAERTGGSVSTLTIQRTQQEDSAVYLCASSLSGVNEQFFGPGTRLTVL.